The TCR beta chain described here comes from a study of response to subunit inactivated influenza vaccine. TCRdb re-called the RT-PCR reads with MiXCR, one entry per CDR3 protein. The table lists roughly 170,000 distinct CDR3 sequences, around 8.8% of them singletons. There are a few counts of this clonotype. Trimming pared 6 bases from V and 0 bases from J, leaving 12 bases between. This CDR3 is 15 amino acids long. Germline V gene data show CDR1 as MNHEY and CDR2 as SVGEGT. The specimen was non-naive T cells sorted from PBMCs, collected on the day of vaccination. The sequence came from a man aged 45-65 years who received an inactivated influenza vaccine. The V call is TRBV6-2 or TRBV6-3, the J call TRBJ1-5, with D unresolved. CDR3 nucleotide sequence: TGTGCCAGCAGAAGAACCAGGAGTAGCAATCAGCCCCAGCATTTT. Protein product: CASRRTRSSNQPQHF.